Each of the 15 T cell receptor beta chains below was sequenced from the same sample in a study of T-cell reconstitution after alpha-beta-depleted transplantation in children. Unique molecular identifiers were incorporated when the TCRbeta library was constructed. TCRdb re-called the PCR reads with MiXCR, one entry per CDR3 protein. This table holds about 580,000 distinct CDR3 sequences, 20% to 25% found once. The source was PBMCs, mostly from graft donor cells, collected 360 days after TCRalphabeta/CD19-depleted stem cell transplant. The source of these receptors is a boy less than two years old who had a stem cell transplant for acute myeloid leukemia, so the T cells may come from the graft donor.

This clonotype was seen many times. The chain joins TRBV29-1 to TRBJ2-3; the D is unclear. The V gene lost 4 bases and the J gene lost 4 bases, with 15 bases spanning the gap. The CDR3 sequence is 14 residues long. Germline loops: CDR1 SQVTM, CDR2 ANQGSEA. The CDR3 reads CSVGAVSVADTQYF. CDR3 nucleotide sequence: TGCAGCGTTGGGGCAGTCTCCGTGGCAGATACGCAGTATTTT.

This clonotype appeared many times. V gene TRBV29-1 combines with J gene TRBJ1-2; 7 nucleotides align to TRBD1. CDR3 length: 13 amino acids. V was clipped by 3 bases and J by 8 bases; unmatched bases: 9. Per germline, CDR1 SQVTM and CDR2 ANQGSEA. CDR3 residues: CSVDRQGTYGYTF. In nucleotides, the CDR3 is TGCAGCGTTGACCGACAGGGTACCTACGGCTACACCTTC.

This clonotype was counted only a few times. V gene TRBV27 combines with J gene TRBJ1-4; a weak D match, TRBD1 (6 bases). The CDR3 spans 18 residues. Germline CDR1 is MNHEY and CDR2 is SMNVEV (reference sequence). V lost 7 bases to trimming and J lost 2 bases, with 23 bases between them. CDR3 region: CASNQQGRGRTTNEKLFF. The CDR3 coding sequence is TGTGCCAGCAACCAACAGGGTCGCGGTCGTACGACTAATGAAAAACTGTTTTTT.

This clonotype was found many times. The rearrangement uses TRBV28 and TRBJ2-1; perhaps TRBD2 as D (5 bases). The germline V and J ends were trimmed by 1 base and 5 bases, with 12 bases remaining between them. Germline V gene data show CDR1 as MDHEN and CDR2 as SYDVKM. The CDR3 consists of 15 residues. The CDR3 bases are TGTGCCAGCAGTTTATTCCTAGCATTCAACAATGAGCAGTTCTTC. Translating gives CASSLFLAFNNEQFF.

This clonotype was recorded at least ten times. J is TRBJ1-1 and V is TRBV6-5; tentatively, D is TRBD1 (5 bases). Germline-derived CDR1 and CDR2 are MNHEY and SVGAGI. CDR3 length: 15 residues. The V end lost 5 bases, the J end lost 4 bases, and 17 bases lay between the germline ends. DNA of the CDR3: TGTGCCAGCAGTACCCAGGGAGGTAGCTTCACTGAAGCTTTCTTT. It yields the protein CASSTQGGSFTEAFF.

Written as DNA, the CDR3 is TGCAGTGCTATCGGGACAGGGTTCACCGGGGAGCTGTTTTTT. It codes for CSAIGTGFTGELFF. The chain links TRBV20-1 to TRBJ2-2; 9 bases are a match to TRBD1. V was pared by 4 bases and J by 4 bases, with 4 bases of the junction left unmatched. The CDR3 contains 14 residues. The V gene's germline CDR1 is DFQATT and CDR2 SNEGSKA (reference sequence).

This clonotype has a count of ten or more. The CDR3 DNA reads as TGTGCCAGCAGCTTACCAGCGACTGAGCAGTTCTTC. Translating gives CASSLPATEQFF. V and J are TRBV7-2 and TRBJ2-1; unclear D gene. V lost 2 bases to trimming and J lost 9 bases, with 8 bases between them. CDR1 and CDR2 from the germline V gene are SGHTA and FQGNSA. The length of the CDR3 is 12 residues.

This clonotype was seen ten or more times. The CDR3 bases are TGTGCCAGCAGCCAGACTAGCGGCGGCGAGCAGTACGTC. It specifies CASSQTSGGEQYV. The chain couples TRBV3-1 to TRBJ2-7; 9 bases map to TRBD2. There are 13 residues in the CDR3. Germline V gene sequence: CDR1 LGHDT, CDR2 YNNKEL (reference sequence). V trimming: 3 bases; J trimming: 6 bases; junction bases outside the gene matches: 3.

This clonotype showed up many times. The V call is TRBV2, the J call TRBJ2-1; 8 bases align to TRBD2. Germline V gives CDR1 SNHLY, CDR2 FYNNEI. The length of the CDR3 is 13 residues. The V and J ends lost 7 bases and 7 bases, in that order; junction bases with no gene match: 6. Written as DNA, the CDR3 is TGTGCCAGCATCAAGCGGGGGCGGAATGAGCAGTTCTTC. It codes for CASIKRGRNEQFF.

This clonotype appeared a few times. The chain has TRBV20-1 and TRBJ2-5; D is uncertain. From germline, CDR1 is DFQATT and CDR2 SNEGSKA (reference sequence). Trimming removed 6 bases from V and 3 bases from J, with 8 bases in between. CDR3 length: 11 amino acids. The DNA of the CDR3 is TGCAGTGCCGCGGTGGAAGAGACCCAGTACTTC. Translation gives CSAAVEETQYF.

This clonotype was found a few times. This rearrangement joins TRBV20-1 to TRBJ1-3; D ambiguous. CDR1 and CDR2 (germline): DFQATT, SNEGSKA (reference sequence). CDR3 length equals 14 residues. V was clipped by 1 base and J by 3 bases, with 10 bases between them. The DNA of the CDR3 is TGCAGTGCTAGAGTGGGTTCCGATGGAAACACCATATATTTT. Translation gives CSARVGSDGNTIYF.

This rearrangement joins TRBV6-5 to TRBJ1-1; no clear D gene. Trimming took 2 bases from V and 9 from J, leaving 7 bases between them. The CDR3 sequence is 11 residues long. Germline loops: CDR1 MNHEY, CDR2 SVGAGI. This CDR3 reads CASSYDGKAFF. DNA of the CDR3: TGTGCCAGCAGTTACGACGGAAAAGCTTTCTTT.

The chain combines TRBV5-1 with TRBJ2-1, with D possibly TRBD2 on 5 matching bases. This CDR3 contains 15 residues. Trimming removed 4 bases from V and 10 bases from J, with 21 bases in between. Germline V gene data show CDR1 as SGHRS and CDR2 as YFSETQ. This chain's CDR3 is CASSLDWLPGEEQFF. In DNA, the CDR3 is TGCGCCAGCAGCCTTGACTGGCTCCCCGGGGAGGAGCAGTTCTTC. The full variable domain, its missing parts supplied by reference TRBV5-1 and TRBJ2-1, is KAGVTQTPRYLIKTRGQQVTLSCSPISGHRSVSWYQQTPGQGLQFLFEYFSETQRNKGNFPGRFSGRQFSNSRSEMNVSTLELGDSALYLCASSLDWLPGEEQFFGPGTRLTVL.

This clonotype was picked up a small number of times. This sequence joins TRBV7-7 and TRBJ2-5; D unclear. Germline CDR1 is SSHAT and CDR2 is FNYEAQ (reference sequence). The V and J ends lost 5 bases and 7 bases respectively, with 11 bases between them. The CDR3 loop spans 12 amino acids. The CDR3 loop is CASSPDLGTQYF. The CDR3 coding sequence is TGTGCCAGCAGCCCTGATCTGGGGACCCAGTACTTC. Using reference TRBV7-7 and TRBJ2-5 for the parts outside the CDR3, the full variable domain is GAGVSQSPRYKVTKRGQDVTLRCDPISSHATLYWYQQALGQGPEFLTYFNYEAQPDKSGLPSDRFSAERPEGSISTLTIQRTEQRDSAMYRCASSPDLGTQYFGPGTRLLVL.

The chain links TRBV29-1 to TRBJ2-1; no clear D gene. Germline loops: CDR1 SQVTM, CDR2 ANQGSEA. The length of the CDR3 is 12 residues. Between the trimmed V and J ends, which lost 4 bases and 7 bases, there was a span of 11 bases. CDR3 protein: CSVGDHNNEQFF. The CDR3 DNA reads as TGCAGCGTTGGAGATCATAATAATGAGCAGTTCTTC.